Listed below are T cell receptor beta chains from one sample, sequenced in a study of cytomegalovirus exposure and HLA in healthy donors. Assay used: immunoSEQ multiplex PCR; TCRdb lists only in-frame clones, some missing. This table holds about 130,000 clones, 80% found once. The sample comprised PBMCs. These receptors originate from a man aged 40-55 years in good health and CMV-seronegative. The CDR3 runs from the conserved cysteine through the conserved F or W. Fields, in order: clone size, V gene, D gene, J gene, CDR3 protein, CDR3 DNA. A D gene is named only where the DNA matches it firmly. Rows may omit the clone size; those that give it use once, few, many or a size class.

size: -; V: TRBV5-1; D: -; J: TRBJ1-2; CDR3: CASSLGPDRPYGYTF; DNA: TGCGCCAGCAGCTTGGGCCCCGACAGACCCTATGGCTACACCTTC
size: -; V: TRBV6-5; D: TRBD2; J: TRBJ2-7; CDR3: CASSYSSSGSIHEQYF; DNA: TGTGCCAGCAGTTACTCTTCTAGCGGGAGCATCCACGAGCAGTACTTC
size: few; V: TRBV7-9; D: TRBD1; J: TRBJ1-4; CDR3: CASSLMQGDEKLFF; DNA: TGTGCCAGCAGCTTAATGCAGGGGGACGAAAAACTGTTTTTT
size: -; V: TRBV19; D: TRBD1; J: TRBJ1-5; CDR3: CASSIGQTGGLQPQHF; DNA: TGTGCCAGTAGTATAGGACAGACAGGGGGGCTTCAGCCCCAGCATTTT
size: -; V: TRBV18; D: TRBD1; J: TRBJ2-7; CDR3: CASSPAGQGYEQYF; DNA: TGTGCCAGCTCACCCGCGGGACAGGGATACGAGCAGTACTTC
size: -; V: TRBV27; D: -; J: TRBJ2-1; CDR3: CASSSPPTRTLSGNEQFF; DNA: TGTGCCAGCAGTTCCCCCCCCACTAGGACCCTGTCTGGCAATGAGCAGTTCTTC
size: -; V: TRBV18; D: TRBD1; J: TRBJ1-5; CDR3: CASSLTPGGGDSNQPQHF; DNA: TGTGCCAGCTCACTAACTCCAGGGGGCGGGGATAGCAATCAGCCCCAGCATTTT
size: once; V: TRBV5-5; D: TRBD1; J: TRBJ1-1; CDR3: CASSPRQGRTNTEAFF; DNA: TGTGCCAGCAGCCCGAGACAGGGAAGGACGAACACTGAAGCTTTCTTT
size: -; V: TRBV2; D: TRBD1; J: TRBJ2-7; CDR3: CASSGQGADEQYF; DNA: TGTGCCAGCAGTGGACAGGGGGCCGACGAGCAGTACTTC
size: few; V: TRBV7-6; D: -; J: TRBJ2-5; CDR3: CASSSGGETQYF; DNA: TGTGCCAGCAGCTCTGGCGGAGAGACCCAGTACTTC
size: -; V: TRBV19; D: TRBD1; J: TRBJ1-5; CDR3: CASRGTGALGQPQHF; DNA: TGTGCCAGTAGAGGGACAGGGGCCTTGGGTCAGCCCCAGCATTTT
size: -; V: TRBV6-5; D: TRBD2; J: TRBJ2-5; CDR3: CASSSLAGGLRGSQYF; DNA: TGTGCCAGCAGTTCACTAGCGGGAGGGCTCCGGGGGTCCCAGTACTTC
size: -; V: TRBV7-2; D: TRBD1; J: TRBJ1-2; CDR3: CASSVQGNYGYTF; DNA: TGTGCCAGCAGCGTACAGGGGAACTATGGCTACACCTTC
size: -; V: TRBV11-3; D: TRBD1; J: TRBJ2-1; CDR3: CASSSGQGYEQFF; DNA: TGTGCCAGCAGCTCCGGACAGGGGTATGAGCAGTTCTTC
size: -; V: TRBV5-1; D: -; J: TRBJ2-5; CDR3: CASRRQEGLGETQYF; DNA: TGCGCCAGCAGGCGACAGGAAGGGCTAGGGGAGACCCAGTACTTC
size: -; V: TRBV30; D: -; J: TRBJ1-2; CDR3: CAWSVPGRSYGYTF; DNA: TGTGCCTGGAGTGTACCTGGCAGAAGCTATGGCTACACCTTC
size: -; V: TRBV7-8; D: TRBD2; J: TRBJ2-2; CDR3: CASSFASGRNTGELFF; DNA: TGTGCCAGCAGCTTCGCTAGCGGGAGGAACACCGGGGAGCTGTTTTTT
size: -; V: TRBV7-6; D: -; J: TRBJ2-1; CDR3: CASSLEFWRDNEQFF; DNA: TGTGCCAGCAGCTTAGAGTTTTGGAGAGACAATGAGCAGTTCTTC
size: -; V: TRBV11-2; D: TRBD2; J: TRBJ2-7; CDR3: CASSFSGSPYEQYF; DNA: TGTGCCAGCAGCTTTAGCGGGAGCCCCTACGAGCAGTACTTC
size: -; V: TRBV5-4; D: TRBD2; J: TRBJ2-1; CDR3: CASSPSSGGLYNEQFF; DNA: TGTGCCAGCAGCCCTTCAAGCGGGGGCCTCTACAATGAGCAGTTCTTC
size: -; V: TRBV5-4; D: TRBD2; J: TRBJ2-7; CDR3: CASSLAPSGSPSYEQYF; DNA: TGTGCCAGCAGCTTGGCCCCCAGCGGGAGCCCCTCCTACGAGCAGTACTTC
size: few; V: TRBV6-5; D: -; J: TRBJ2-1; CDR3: CASSYSPGNNEQFF; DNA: TGTGCCAGCAGTTACTCGCCCGGTAACAATGAGCAGTTCTTC
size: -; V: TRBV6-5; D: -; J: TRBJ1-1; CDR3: CASSYQASTEAFF; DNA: TGTGCCAGCAGTTACCAGGCCAGCACTGAAGCTTTCTTT
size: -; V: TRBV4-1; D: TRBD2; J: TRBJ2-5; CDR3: CASSQGYQAGELMGKTQYF; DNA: TGCGCCAGCAGCCAAGGGTATCAAGCGGGAGAGTTGATGGGGAAGACCCAGTACTTC
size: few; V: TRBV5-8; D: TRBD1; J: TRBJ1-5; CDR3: CASSPGTGDYQPQHF; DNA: TGTGCCAGCAGCCCGGGGACAGGGGATTATCAGCCCCAGCATTTT
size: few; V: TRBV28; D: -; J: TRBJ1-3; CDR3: CASSLGGAVGNTIYF; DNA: TGTGCCAGCAGTTTGGGAGGGGCTGTCGGAAACACCATATATTTT
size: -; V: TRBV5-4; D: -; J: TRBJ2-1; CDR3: CASSLAGGPRYNEQFF; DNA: TGTGCCAGCAGCTTGGCCGGGGGGCCAAGGTACAATGAGCAGTTCTTC
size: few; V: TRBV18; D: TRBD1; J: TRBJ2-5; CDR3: CASSPSQGAIGETQYF; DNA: TGTGCCAGCTCACCATCACAGGGGGCGATTGGGGAGACCCAGTACTTC
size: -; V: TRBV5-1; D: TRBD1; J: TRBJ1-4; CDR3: CASSPGQGENEKLFF; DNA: TGCGCCAGCAGCCCAGGACAGGGGGAAAATGAAAAACTGTTTTTT
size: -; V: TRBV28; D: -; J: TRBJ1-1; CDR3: CASSLTDTEAFF; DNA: TGTGCCAGCAGCCTGACAGATACTGAAGCTTTCTTT
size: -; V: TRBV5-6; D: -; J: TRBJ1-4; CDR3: CASSLVGSEEREKLFF; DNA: TGTGCCAGCAGCTTGGTAGGCTCGGAGGAGCGTGAAAAACTGTTTTTT
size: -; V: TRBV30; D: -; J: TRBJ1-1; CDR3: CAWSDGVVNTEAFF; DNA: TGTGCCTGGAGTGACGGAGTGGTGAACACTGAAGCTTTCTTT
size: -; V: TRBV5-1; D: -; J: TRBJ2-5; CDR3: CASSPSQETQYF; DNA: TGCGCCAGCAGCCCATCCCAAGAGACCCAGTACTTC
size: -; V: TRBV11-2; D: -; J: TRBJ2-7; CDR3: CASSPSTGLARFHF; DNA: TGTGCCAGCAGCCCATCAACTGGGCTAGCGAGGTTTCACTTC
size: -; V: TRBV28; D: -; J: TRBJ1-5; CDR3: CASSTHQPQHF; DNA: TGTGCCAGCAGTACTCATCAGCCCCAGCATTTT
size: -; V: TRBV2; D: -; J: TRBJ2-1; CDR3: CASRGGGAGNEQFF; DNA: TGTGCCAGCAGAGGAGGGGGGGCAGGCAATGAGCAGTTCTTC
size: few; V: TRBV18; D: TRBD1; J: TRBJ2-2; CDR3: CASSPSGQGKHTGELFF; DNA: TGTGCCAGCTCACCTTCGGGACAGGGAAAACACACCGGGGAGCTGTTTTTT
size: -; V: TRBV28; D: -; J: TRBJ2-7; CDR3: CASSGLFYEQYF; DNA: TGTGCCAGCAGTGGACTATTCTACGAGCAGTACTTC
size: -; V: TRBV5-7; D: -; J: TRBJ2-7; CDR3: CASSFKEGPSSYEQYF; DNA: TGTGCCAGCAGCTTTAAAGAGGGCCCCAGCTCCTACGAGCAGTACTTC